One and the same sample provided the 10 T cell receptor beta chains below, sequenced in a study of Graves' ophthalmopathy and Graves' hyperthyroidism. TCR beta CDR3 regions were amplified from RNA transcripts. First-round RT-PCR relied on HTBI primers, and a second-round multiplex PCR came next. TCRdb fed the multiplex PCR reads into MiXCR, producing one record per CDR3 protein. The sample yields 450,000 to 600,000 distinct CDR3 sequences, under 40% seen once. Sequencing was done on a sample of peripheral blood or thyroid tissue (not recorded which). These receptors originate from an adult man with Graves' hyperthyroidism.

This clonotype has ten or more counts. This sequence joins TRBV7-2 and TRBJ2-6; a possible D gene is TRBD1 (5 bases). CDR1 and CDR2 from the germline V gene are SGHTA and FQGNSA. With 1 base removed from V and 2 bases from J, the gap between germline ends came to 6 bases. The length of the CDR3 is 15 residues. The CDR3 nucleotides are TGTGCCAGCAGCTTAGTAGGGGCTGGGGCCAACGTCCTGACTTTC. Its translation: CASSLVGAGANVLTF. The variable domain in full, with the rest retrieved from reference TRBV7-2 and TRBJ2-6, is GAGVSQSPSNKVTEKGKDVELRCDPISGHTALYWYRQSLGQGLEFLIYFQGNSAPDKSGLPSDRFSAERTGGSVSTLTIQRTQQEDSAVYLCASSLVGAGANVLTFGAGSRLTVL.

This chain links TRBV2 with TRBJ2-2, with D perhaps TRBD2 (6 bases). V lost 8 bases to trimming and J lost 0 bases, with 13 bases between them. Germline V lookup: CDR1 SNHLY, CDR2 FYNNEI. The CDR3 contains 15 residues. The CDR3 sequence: CASEVGGANTGELFF. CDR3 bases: TGTGCCAGCGAGGTCGGCGGGGCGAACACCGGGGAGCTGTTTTTT. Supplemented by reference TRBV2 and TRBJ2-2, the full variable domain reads EPEVTQTPSHQVTQMGQEVILRCVPISNHLYFYWYRQILGQKVEFLVSFYNNEISEKSEIFDDQFSVERPDGSNFTLKIRSTKLEDSAMYFCASEVGGANTGELFFGEGSRLTVL.

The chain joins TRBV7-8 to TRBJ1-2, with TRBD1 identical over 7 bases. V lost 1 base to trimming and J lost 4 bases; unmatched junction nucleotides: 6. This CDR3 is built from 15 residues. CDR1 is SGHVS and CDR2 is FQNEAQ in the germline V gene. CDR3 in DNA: TGTGCCAGCAGCTTAGATGGAGGGGGCGTCTATGGCTACACCTTC. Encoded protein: CASSLDGGGVYGYTF. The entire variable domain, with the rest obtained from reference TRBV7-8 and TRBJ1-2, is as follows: GAGVSQSPRYKVAKRGQDVALRCDPISGHVSLFWYQQALGQGPEFLTYFQNEAQLDKSGLPSDRFFAERPEGSVSTLKIQRTQQEDSAVYLCASSLDGGGVYGYTFGSGTRLTVV.

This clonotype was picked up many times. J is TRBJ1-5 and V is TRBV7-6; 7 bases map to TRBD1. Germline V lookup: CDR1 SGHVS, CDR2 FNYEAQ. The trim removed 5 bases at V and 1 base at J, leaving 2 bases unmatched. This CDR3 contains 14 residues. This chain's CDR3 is CASSARGSNQPQHF. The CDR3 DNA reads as TGTGCCAGCAGCGCCAGGGGGAGCAATCAGCCCCAGCATTTT.

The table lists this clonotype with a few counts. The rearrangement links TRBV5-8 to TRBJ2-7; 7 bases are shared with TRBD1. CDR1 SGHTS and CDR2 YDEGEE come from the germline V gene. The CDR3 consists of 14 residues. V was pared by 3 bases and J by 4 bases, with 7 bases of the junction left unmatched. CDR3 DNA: TGTGCCAGCAGCTCAGGGTCAGGGGGTTACGAGCAGTACTTC. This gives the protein CASSSGSGGYEQYF.

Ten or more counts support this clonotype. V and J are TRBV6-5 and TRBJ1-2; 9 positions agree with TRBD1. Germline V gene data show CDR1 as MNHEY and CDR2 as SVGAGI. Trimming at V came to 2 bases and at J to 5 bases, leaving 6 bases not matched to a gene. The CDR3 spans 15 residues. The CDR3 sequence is CASSYATGGEYGYTF. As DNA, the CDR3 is TGTGCCAGCAGTTACGCGACAGGGGGTGAATATGGCTACACCTTC.

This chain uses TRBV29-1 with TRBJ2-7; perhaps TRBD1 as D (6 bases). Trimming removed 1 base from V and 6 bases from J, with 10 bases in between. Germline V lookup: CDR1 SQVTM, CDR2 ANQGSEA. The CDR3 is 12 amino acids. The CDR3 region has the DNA TGCAGCGTTGAAGGGACAGAGGCCGAGCAGTACTTC. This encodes CSVEGTEAEQYF.

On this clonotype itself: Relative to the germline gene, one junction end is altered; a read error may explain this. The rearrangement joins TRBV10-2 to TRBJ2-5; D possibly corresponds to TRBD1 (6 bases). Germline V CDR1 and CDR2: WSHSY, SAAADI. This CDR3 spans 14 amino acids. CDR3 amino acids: CASSPTGRRETQHF. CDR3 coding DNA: TGTGCCAGCAGCCCCACAGGGCGGAGAGAGACCCAGCACTTC.

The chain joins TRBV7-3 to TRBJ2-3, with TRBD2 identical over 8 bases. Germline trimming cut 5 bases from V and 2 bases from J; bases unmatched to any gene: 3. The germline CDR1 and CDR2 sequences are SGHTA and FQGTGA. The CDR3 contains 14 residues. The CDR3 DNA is TGTGCCAGCAGCATGGGACTAGTCACAGATACGCAGTATTTT. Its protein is CASSMGLVTDTQYF.

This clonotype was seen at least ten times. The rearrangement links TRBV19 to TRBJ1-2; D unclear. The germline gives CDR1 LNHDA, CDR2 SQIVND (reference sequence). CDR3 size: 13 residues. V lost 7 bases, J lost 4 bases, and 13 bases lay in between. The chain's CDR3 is CASTLSWGYGYTF. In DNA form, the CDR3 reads TGTGCCAGTACCTTGTCATGGGGCTATGGCTACACCTTC. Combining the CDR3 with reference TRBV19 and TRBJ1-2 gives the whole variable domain DGGITQSPKYLFRKEGQNVTLSCEQNLNHDAMYWYRQDPGQGLRLIYYSQIVNDFQKGDIAEGYSVSREKKESFPLTVTSAQKNPTAFYLCASTLSWGYGYTFGSGTRLTVV.